The T cell receptor (beta chain) described here comes from a study of T cell responses to AZD1222 COVID-19 vaccine. Whole-study results and caveats: After the peak T cell response, and only then, were repertoires sampled. Mostly white British, mostly female donors; authors suggested clonal diversity may be underestimated. At baseline, just 6 or 7 AZD1222 recipients tested seropositive. Recipients of two AZD1222 doses showed rising Spike-specific TCR breadth and depth.

Clones were sequenced by immunoSEQ multiplex PCR, and TCRdb holds only the in-frame ones, with some missing. The sample carries 90,000 to 150,000 clones, over 75% recorded once. Germline CDR1 is MGHDK and CDR2 is SYGVNS. The V and J ends lost 4 bases and 3 bases respectively, with 15 bases between them. The CDR3 is made up of 15 amino acids. A word on this clone: Antigen specificity is unknown.

This sequence joins TRBV25-1 and TRBJ1-1; a possible D gene is TRBD1 (6 bases). Material: peripheral blood, obtained on day 0 of AZD1222 vaccination. This clonotype originated in an adult in good health. CDR3 DNA: TGTGCCAGCAGTGTACAGGGCCGGTCGGACACTGAAGCTTTCTTT. Its translation is CASSVQGRSDTEAFF.